This T cell receptor beta chain was sequenced during a study of T-cell reconstitution after alpha-beta-depleted transplantation in children. This clonotype turned up a few times. TCRbeta library preparation incorporated unique molecular identifiers. MiXCR was run by TCRdb on the PCR reads, yielding one entry per CDR3 protein. The table records around 380,000 distinct CDR3 sequences, 11% of them present only once. The receptor was derived from a human donor who donated a stem cell graft to a child with acute myeloid leukemia. The sample was PBMCs from the stem cell graft donor, taken from the stem cell graft.

In nucleotides, the CDR3 is TGTGCCACCAGCAGAGGGGTGTTGGACCAAGAGACCCAGTACTTC. Protein: CATSRGVLDQETQYF. This rearrangement joins TRBV15 to TRBJ2-5; no reliable D call. The V end was cut by 1 base, the J end by 0 bases, with 9 bases between. The CDR3 is 15 residues long. Germline V gives CDR1 LNHNV, CDR2 YYDKDF (reference sequence).